Each of the 16 T cell receptor beta chains below was sequenced from the same sample in a study of identical twins. A single record per CDR3 protein comes from TCRdb applying MiXCR to the 5' RACE reads. The sample includes fewer than 550,000 distinct CDR3 sequences, 14% of them seen just once. The sample was also reused in another study, on yellow fever vaccine responses in identical twins.

The sample taken for sequencing was CD4+ T cells sorted from blood. Receptor source: a woman aged 18-29 years in good health.

This clonotype was seen only a few times. The chain couples TRBV6-2 or TRBV6-3 to TRBJ2-1; tentative D call: TRBD2 (5 bases). The V gene lost 6 bases and the J gene lost 0 bases, with 12 bases spanning the gap. Germline V gene data show CDR1 as MNHEY and CDR2 as SVGEGT. The CDR3 has 15 amino acids. CDR3 loop: CASRPSGSSYNEQFF. The CDR3 nucleotides read TGTGCCAGCAGACCCAGCGGCAGCTCCTACAATGAGCAGTTCTTC.

The chain uses TRBV10-2 and TRBJ1-2; D not certain. Trimming removed 1 base at V and 1 base at J, with 13 bases between. Germline-derived CDR1 and CDR2 are WSHSY and SAAADI. The CDR3 totals 16 residues. CDR3 sequence reads: CASSEFPNRINYGYTF. CDR3 coding DNA: TGCGCCAGCAGTGAGTTTCCAAATCGAATTAACTATGGCTACACCTTC.

The chain couples TRBV2 to TRBJ2-7; possibly TRBD2 for D (7 bases). Germline assignment: CDR1 SNHLY and CDR2 FYNNEI. The V and J ends lost 7 bases and 6 bases respectively, with 22 bases between them. The CDR3 is 15 amino acids. The chain's CDR3 is CASTLRPAGEGEQYF. The CDR3 region has the DNA TGTGCCAGCACTCTCCGCCCCGCAGGGGAGGGCGAGCAGTACTTC.

This rearrangement joins TRBV3-1 to TRBJ2-6; a weak D match, TRBD1 (6 bases). Trimming removed 3 bases from V and 2 bases from J, with 26 bases in between. Germline assignment: CDR1 LGHDT and CDR2 YNNKEL (reference sequence). The CDR3 is made up of 21 amino acids. The CDR3 bases are TGTGCCAGCAGCCACTCCACAGGGAAATCGAATGCCCCCCCTGGGGCCAACGTCCTGACTTTC. Its protein product is CASSHSTGKSNAPPGANVLTF.

Many counts were recorded for this clonotype. The rearrangement links TRBV12-3 or TRBV12-4 to TRBJ2-3; 13 positions agree with TRBD2. Trimming removed 6 bases from V and 4 bases from J; junction bases left unmatched: 4. The length of the CDR3 is 15 residues. The CDR3 bases are TGTGCCAGCAGAGAACTAGCGGGAGGGGCAGATACGCAGTATTTT. Protein sequence: CASRELAGGADTQYF.

This clonotype was recorded at least ten times. This rearrangement joins TRBV18 to TRBJ2-7; D gene unclear. The CDR3 covers 15 residues. Germline V gene data show CDR1 as KGHSH and CDR2 as LQKENI. Trimming pared 2 bases from V and 7 bases from J, leaving 18 bases between. The CDR3 here is CASSPMGKVSDEQYF. CDR3 in DNA: TGTGCCAGCTCACCAATGGGGAAGGTATCGGATGAGCAGTACTTC.

This clonotype was seen repeatedly, ten times or more. This sequence joins TRBV5-1 and TRBJ2-3; D might be TRBD1 (6 bases). The CDR3 consists of 16 residues. V lost 1 base and J lost 3, with 15 bases in between. Germline values: CDR1 SGHRS, CDR2 YFSETQ. DNA of the CDR3: TGCGCCAGCAGCTTGAACAGGGCCATTCAGACAGATACGCAGTATTTT. Its protein is CASSLNRAIQTDTQYF.

This clonotype was picked up many times. The chain is built from TRBV29-1 and TRBJ1-4; a possible D gene is TRBD1 (5 bases). With 1 base removed from V and 7 bases from J, the gap between germline ends came to 13 bases. The germline CDR1 and CDR2 sequences are SQVTM and ANQGSEA. The CDR3 sequence is 14 residues long. The CDR3 protein is CSVEGAGESEKLFF. The DNA of the CDR3 is TGCAGCGTTGAAGGAGCGGGGGAGAGTGAAAAACTGTTTTTT.

CDR3 nucleotides: TGTGCCAGCACCCCGGCTCCGCCTCTGACCAACTCTGGGGCCAACGTCCTGACTTTC. Its translation: CASTPAPPLTNSGANVLTF. The chain has TRBV28 and TRBJ2-6; no clear D gene. The CDR3 is 19 amino acids. V lost 7 bases and J lost 0, with 22 bases in between. CDR1 is MDHEN, CDR2 SYDVKM, per germline. The full variable domain, rest sourced from reference TRBV28 and TRBJ2-6, is DVKVTQSSRYLVKRTGEKVFLECVQDMDHENMFWYRQDPGLGLRLIYFSYDVKMKEKGDIPEGYSVSREKKERFSLILESASTNQTSMYLCASTPAPPLTNSGANVLTFGAGSRLTVL.

The chain uses TRBV5-5 and TRBJ2-1, with D uncertain. Per the germline V gene, CDR1 is SGHKS and CDR2 is YYEKEE (reference sequence). Trimming stripped 0 bases from V and 10 bases from J, with 14 bases between. The length of the CDR3 is 14 residues. The CDR3 protein is CASSLGGIAWEQFF. CDR3 sequence (DNA): TGTGCCAGCAGCTTGGGCGGTATCGCTTGGGAGCAGTTCTTC.

This clonotype was found a few times. The chain joins TRBV28 to TRBJ2-7, with D possibly TRBD1 on 6 matching bases. The V and J ends lost 5 bases and 9 bases respectively, with 17 bases between them. The CDR3 consists of 13 residues. Germline loops: CDR1 MDHEN, CDR2 SYDVKM. CDR3: CASSLQGSHGQYF. The CDR3 DNA is TGTGCCAGCAGTCTACAGGGTTCTCACGGGCAGTACTTC.

This clonotype has a count of ten or more. This sequence joins TRBV7-9 and TRBJ2-7; no clear D gene. V lost 4 bases and J lost 4, with 5 bases in between. The CDR3 loop spans 11 amino acids. Per the germline V gene, CDR1 is SEHNR and CDR2 is FQNEAQ (reference sequence). The CDR3 DNA sequence: TGTGCCAGCAGCTACTTTTACGAGCAGTACTTC. It translates to CASSYFYEQYF.

This sequence joins TRBV7-9 and TRBJ1-5, with TRBD1 as a possible D gene (6 bases). Germline V gives CDR1 SEHNR, CDR2 FQNEAQ (reference sequence). V was trimmed by 1 base and J by 6 bases, leaving 7 bases between them. The CDR3 loop spans 13 amino acids. Here the CDR3 reads CASSLGDIQPQHF. The CDR3 DNA reads TGTGCCAGCAGCTTAGGGGACATTCAGCCCCAGCATTTT.

In this sample, this clonotype turned up a few times. This chain uses TRBV27 with TRBJ1-1, with TRBD1 identical over 11 bases. Germline loops: CDR1 MNHEY, CDR2 SMNVEV (reference sequence). The CDR3 runs 13 residues. V lost 8 bases to trimming and J lost 10 bases; unmatched junction nucleotides: 9. The CDR3 here is CASQGQGAAGAFF. The CDR3 DNA follows: TGTGCCAGCCAAGGACAGGGGGCAGCCGGAGCTTTCTTT.

This clonotype was detected ten times or more. This chain connects TRBV7-8 to TRBJ2-1; perhaps TRBD1 as D (6 bases). CDR3 length equals 16 residues. The germline gives CDR1 SGHVS, CDR2 FQNEAQ. Trimming cost V 2 bases and J 7 bases, with 18 bases left between them. CDR3 bases: TGTGCCAGCAGCTTAATGGAACAGGGTAGTTCGAATGAGCAGTTCTTC. Amino acid sequence: CASSLMEQGSSNEQFF.

This clonotype has only a few counts. This rearrangement joins TRBV10-3 to TRBJ2-1, with TRBD1 matching over 7 bases. Germline CDR1 reads ENHRY; CDR2 reads SYGVKD. There are 17 residues in the CDR3. V trimming: 0 bases; J trimming: 0 bases; junction bases outside the gene matches: 5. CDR3 loop: CAISESRGQDSYNEQFF. The CDR3 DNA reads as TGTGCCATCAGTGAGTCGAGAGGACAGGACTCCTACAATGAGCAGTTCTTC.